Below are 13 T cell receptor beta chains sequenced from a single sample in a study of blood T cells in healthy people across ages (dated by TCRdb to about 2015). The library was built by means of 5' RACE. Reads for this sample came from an Illumina HiSeq 2500. A second PCR of 7 to 11 cycles was performed with a sample-barcoded 5' primer and a J-beta primer mix. The public reads were quality trimmed at Q25 with fastp and then assembled into clones with MiXCR by TCRdb, keeping productive beta chains. For every CDR3 protein sequence, its rows merge into one entry that carries the most common genes and DNA. The sample table contains roughly 730,000 distinct CDR3 sequences; only one count was recorded for just over 55% of them. Around 25% of the sample lies in the top ten. The material sequenced was blood. Receptors were obtained from a middle-aged man in good health.

This clonotype was detected once. The chain recombines TRBV10-3 with TRBJ1-5; tentatively, D is TRBD1 (6 bases). This CDR3 has 17 amino acids. Trimming cost V 0 bases and J 7 bases, with 19 bases left between them. The V gene's germline CDR1 is ENHRY and CDR2 SYGVKD. The CDR3, as DNA: TGTGCCATCAGTGAGTCATCAGGGACAACATCATACCAGCCCCAGCATTTT. It encodes CAISESSGTTSYQPQHF.

Only a few counts were recorded for this clonotype. The chain uses TRBV3-1 and TRBJ1-2; D unresolved. Looked up from germline, CDR1 is LGHDT and CDR2 is YNNKEL (reference sequence). Trimming stripped 2 bases from V and 7 bases from J, with 5 bases between. The CDR3 loop spans 11 amino acids. The CDR3 DNA follows: TGTGCCAGCAGCCAAAATGGTGGCTACACCTTC. This translates into CASSQNGGYTF.

V is TRBV25-1 and J is TRBJ2-4; possible D gene TRBD2, 6 bases. CDR3 length equals 16 residues. V gave up 1 base and J gave up 1 base, with 11 bases separating them. Germline CDR1 is MGHDK and CDR2 is SYGVNS. In DNA form, the CDR3 reads TGTGCCAGCAGTGAATGGGCAGGGACTGCCAAAAACATTCAGTACTTC. Its translation: CASSEWAGTAKNIQYF. The whole variable domain, remainder taken from reference TRBV25-1 and TRBJ2-4, is EADIYQTPRYLVIGTGKKITLECSQTMGHDKMYWYQQDPGMELHLIHYSYGVNSTEKGDLSSESTVSRIRTEHFPLTLESARPSHTSQYLCASSEWAGTAKNIQYFGAGTRLSVL.

The chain couples TRBV21-1 to TRBJ2-7; TRBD1, the D gene given by the table, was not confirmed from the DNA. TRBV21-1 corresponds to a pseudogene. This CDR3 is built from 18 residues. The CDR3 here is CASSKACTGPMAPYEQYF. The DNA for the CDR3 is TGTGCCAGCAGCAAAGCATGTACAGGACCCATGGCCCCCTACGAGCAGTACTTC.

The chain has TRBV20-1 and TRBJ1-2; D remains ambiguous. From germline, CDR1 is DFQATT and CDR2 SNEGSKA (reference sequence). This CDR3 has 11 amino acids. With 3 bases removed from V and 1 base from J, the gap between germline ends came to 3 bases. For the CDR3, the DNA is TGCAGTGCTAGGGTTAACTATGGCTACACCTTC. Encoded protein: CSARVNYGYTF.

The J gene is TRBJ1-6, the V gene TRBV28; D perhaps matches TRBD1 (5 bases). Germline CDR1 and CDR2: MDHEN and SYDVKM. V was cut by 8 bases and J by 2 bases, with 16 bases left in between. This CDR3 comprises 16 residues. CDR3 loop: CASSEAGQTYNSPLHF. CDR3 sequence (DNA): TGTGCCAGCTCTGAGGCAGGGCAGACCTATAATTCACCCCTCCACTTT.

The rearrangement joins TRBV20-1 to TRBJ2-4; TRBD2 agrees at 7 bases. V lost 5 bases, J lost 5 bases, and 6 bases stayed unmatched. Germline V CDR1 and CDR2: DFQATT, SNEGSKA (reference sequence). The CDR3 has 13 residues. The CDR3 DNA reads TGCAGTGCTCGCCCCAGCGGGGAAAACATTCAGTACTTC. This codes for CSARPSGENIQYF.

The rearrangement links TRBV5-1 to TRBJ2-5; D is uncertain. This CDR3 has 14 residues. Between the trimmed V and J ends, which lost 2 bases and 4 bases, there was a span of 12 bases. CDR1 SGHRS and CDR2 YFSETQ come from the germline V gene. CDR3 protein: CASSFSPSSETQYF. The DNA for the CDR3 is TGCGCCAGCAGCTTCTCCCCAAGTTCAGAGACCCAGTACTTC.

The chain joins TRBV7-2 to TRBJ2-3; 8 bases align to TRBD2. Germline CDR1 SGHTA, CDR2 FQGNSA. This CDR3 has 14 residues. J gave up 1 base and V 7 bases, and 4 bases lay outside the gene matches. Here the CDR3 reads CASTMGLGTDTQYF. For the CDR3, the DNA is TGTGCCAGCACGATGGGACTAGGCACAGATACGCAGTATTTT.

This clonotype showed up many times. The gene calls are TRBV7-8 and TRBJ2-2; D remains ambiguous. This CDR3 spans 15 amino acids. CDR1 SGHVS and CDR2 FQNEAQ come from the germline V gene. V was clipped by 5 bases and J by 1 base, with 11 bases between them. The CDR3 loop is CASSPQTVNTGELFF. CDR3 coding DNA: TGTGCCAGCAGCCCGCAGACTGTGAACACCGGGGAGCTGTTTTTT.

The sample holds a few counts of this clonotype. This rearrangement joins TRBV3-1 to TRBJ2-2; the D gene is possibly TRBD2 (6 bases). The CDR3 runs to 13 residues. Germline CDR1 reads LGHDT; CDR2 reads YNNKEL (reference sequence). V was trimmed by 4 bases and J by 10 bases, leaving 13 bases between them. CDR3 bases: TGTGCCAGCAGCCCACGACTAGACGCGGAGCTGTTTTTT. Amino acid sequence: CASSPRLDAELFF. Together with reference TRBV3-1 and TRBJ2-2, the CDR3 gives the full variable domain: DTAVSQTPKYLVTQMGNDKSIKCEQNLGHDTMYWYKQDSKKFLKIMFSYNNKELIINETVPNRFSPKSPDKAHLNLHINSLELGDSAVYFCASSPRLDAELFFGEGSRLTVL.

V and J are TRBV18 and TRBJ1-5, with TRBD1 as a possible D gene (6 bases). Germline CDR1 and CDR2: KGHSH and LQKENI. The CDR3 spans 14 residues. Trimming left V 8 bases short and J 0 bases short, with 11 bases between. The CDR3 protein is CASSPGDSNQPQHF. As DNA, the CDR3 is TGTGCCAGCAGTCCAGGGGATAGCAATCAGCCCCAGCATTTT.

V and J are TRBV28 and TRBJ1-6, with D unclear. Germline values: CDR1 MDHEN, CDR2 SYDVKM. CDR3 length equals 13 residues. V lost 8 bases and J lost 8, with 13 bases in between. The CDR3 loop is CASSRDGDSPLHF. CDR3 coding DNA: TGTGCCAGCTCTAGAGATGGGGATTCACCCCTCCACTTT.